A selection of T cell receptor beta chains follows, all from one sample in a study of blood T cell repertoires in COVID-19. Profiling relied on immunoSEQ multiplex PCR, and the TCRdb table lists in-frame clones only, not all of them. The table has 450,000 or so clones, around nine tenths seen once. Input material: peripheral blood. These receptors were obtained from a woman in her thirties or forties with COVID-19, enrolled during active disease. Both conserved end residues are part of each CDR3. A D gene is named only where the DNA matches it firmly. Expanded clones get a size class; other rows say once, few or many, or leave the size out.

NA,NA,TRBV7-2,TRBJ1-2,CASSFRQDYTF
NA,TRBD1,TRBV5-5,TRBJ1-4,CASSYGTGDSNEKLFF
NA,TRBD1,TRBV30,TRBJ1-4,CAWIDRAGGEKLFF
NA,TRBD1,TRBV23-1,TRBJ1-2,CASSQRDRVPPNYGYTF
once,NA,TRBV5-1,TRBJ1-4,CASSLGSNELFF
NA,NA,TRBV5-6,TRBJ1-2,CASSLELLYGGKMFGYTF
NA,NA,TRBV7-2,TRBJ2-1,CASSLGGGIYNEQFF
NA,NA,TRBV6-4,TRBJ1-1,CASSQVFGSEAFF
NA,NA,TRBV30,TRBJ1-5,CAWGTGLDQPQHF
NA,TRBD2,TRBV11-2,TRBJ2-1,CASSLSAGGTREQFF
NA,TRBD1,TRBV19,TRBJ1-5,CASSIGTGRDQPQHF
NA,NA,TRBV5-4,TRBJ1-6,CASSSGRDNSPLHF
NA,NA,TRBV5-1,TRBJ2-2,CASSLRGTNTGELFF
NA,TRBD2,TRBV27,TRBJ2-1,CASSWGTTYNEQFF
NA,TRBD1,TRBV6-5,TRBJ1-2,CASSYSRQGGNYGYTF
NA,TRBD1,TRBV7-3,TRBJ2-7,CASSPQGPGKQHF
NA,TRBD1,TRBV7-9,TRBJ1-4,CASSLSRGATNEKLFF
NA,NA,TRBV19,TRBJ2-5,CASSADLENQETQYF
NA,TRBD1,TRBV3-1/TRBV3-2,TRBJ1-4,CASSQFRDSGSGEKLFF
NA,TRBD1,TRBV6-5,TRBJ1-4,CASSFGQGAQKLFF
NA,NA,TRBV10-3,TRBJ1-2,CAITPGGFDYGYTF
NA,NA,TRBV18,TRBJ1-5,CASSRARGNQPQHF
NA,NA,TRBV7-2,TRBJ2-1,CASSNGYGGEQFF
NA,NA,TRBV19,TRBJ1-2,CASSALQGPHYGYTF
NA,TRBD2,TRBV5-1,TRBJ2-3,CASSLARTSGGMQNPDTQYF
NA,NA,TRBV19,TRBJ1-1,CASSKGVATEAFF
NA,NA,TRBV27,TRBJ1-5,CASSLNRDSNQPQHF
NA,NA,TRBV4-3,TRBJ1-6,CASSLAGSSYNSPLHF
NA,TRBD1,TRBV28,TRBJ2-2,CASSTPGQGFTGELFF
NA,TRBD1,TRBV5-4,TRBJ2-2,CASSFRDRVVTGELFF
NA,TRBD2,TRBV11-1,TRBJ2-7,CASRLGSGSSYEQYF
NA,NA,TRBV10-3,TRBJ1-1,CAIRTRGDTEAFF
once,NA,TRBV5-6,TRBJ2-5,CASSQGQETQYF
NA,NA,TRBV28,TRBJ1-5,CASSLWGTRQPQHF
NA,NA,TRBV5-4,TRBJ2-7,CASSSSSVSYEQYF
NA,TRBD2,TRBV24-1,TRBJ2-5,CATRGGGAEGTQYF
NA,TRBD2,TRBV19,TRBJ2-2,CASSSGLAGLNTGELFF
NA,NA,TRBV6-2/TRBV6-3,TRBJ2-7,CASSRRLRSQYF
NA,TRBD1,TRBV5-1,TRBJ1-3,CASSSGQPNSGNTIYF
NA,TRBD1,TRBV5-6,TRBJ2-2,CASSRDRGTSGELFF